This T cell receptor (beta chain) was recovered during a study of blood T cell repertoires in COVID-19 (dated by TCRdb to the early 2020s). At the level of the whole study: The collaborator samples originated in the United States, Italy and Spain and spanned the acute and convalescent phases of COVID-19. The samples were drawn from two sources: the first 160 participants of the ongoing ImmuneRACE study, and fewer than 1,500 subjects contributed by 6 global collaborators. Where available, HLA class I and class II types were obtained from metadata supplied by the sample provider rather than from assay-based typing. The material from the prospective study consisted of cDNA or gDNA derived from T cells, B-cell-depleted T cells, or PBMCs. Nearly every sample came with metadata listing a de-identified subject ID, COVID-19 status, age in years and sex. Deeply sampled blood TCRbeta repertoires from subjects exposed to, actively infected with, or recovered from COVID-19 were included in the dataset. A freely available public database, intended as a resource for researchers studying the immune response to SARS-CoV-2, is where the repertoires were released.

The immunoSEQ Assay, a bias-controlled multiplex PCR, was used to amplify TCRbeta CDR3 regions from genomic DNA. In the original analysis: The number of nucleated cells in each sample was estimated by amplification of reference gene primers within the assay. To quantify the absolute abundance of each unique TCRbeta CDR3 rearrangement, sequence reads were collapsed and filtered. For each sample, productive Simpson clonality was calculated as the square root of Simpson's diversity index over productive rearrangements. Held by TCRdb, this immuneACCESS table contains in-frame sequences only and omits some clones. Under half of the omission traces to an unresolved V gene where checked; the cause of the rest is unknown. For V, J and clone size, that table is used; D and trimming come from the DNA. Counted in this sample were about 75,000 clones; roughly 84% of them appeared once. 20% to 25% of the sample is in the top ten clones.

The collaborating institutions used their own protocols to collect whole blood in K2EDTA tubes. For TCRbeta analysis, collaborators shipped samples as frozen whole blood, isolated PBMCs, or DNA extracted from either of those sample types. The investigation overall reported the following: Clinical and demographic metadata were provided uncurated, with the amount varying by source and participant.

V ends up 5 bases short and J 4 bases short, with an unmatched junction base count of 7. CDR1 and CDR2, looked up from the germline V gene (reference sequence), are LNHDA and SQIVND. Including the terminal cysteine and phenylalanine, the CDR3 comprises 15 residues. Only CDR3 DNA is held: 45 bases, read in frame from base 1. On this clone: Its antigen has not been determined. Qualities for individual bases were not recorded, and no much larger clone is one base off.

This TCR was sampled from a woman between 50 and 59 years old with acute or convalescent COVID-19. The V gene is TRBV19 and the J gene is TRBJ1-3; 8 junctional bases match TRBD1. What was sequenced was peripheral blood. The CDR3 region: CASSLQTGDGNTIYF. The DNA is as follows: TGTGCCAGTAGTCTCCAGACAGGGGACGGAAACACCATATATTTT.